The source of this TCR beta chain is a study of CD8 T cells in Susac syndrome. Between the trimmed V and J ends, which lost 8 bases and 1 base, there was a span of 11 bases. The CDR3 is made up of 13 amino acids. Germline CDR1 is LNHNV and CDR2 is YYDKDF (reference sequence). Sequencing of TCR beta, carried out with a high-throughput approach, was applied to CD8+ and CD4+ T cells from the blood. Purification of the CD8+ and CD4+ T cells relied on negative isolation, and TEMRA cells underwent FACS enrichment. RNA amounts of about 0.45 to 1 ug underwent reverse transcription with random hexamers. TCRdb re-derived calls from the immunoSEQ multiplex PCR reads in MiXCR, one entry per CDR3 protein. The sample yields just over 150,000 distinct CDR3 sequences, over 95% seen once.

This chain links TRBV15 with TRBJ1-1, with D uncertain. This clonotype was sampled from a human donor with multiple sclerosis. The specimen was CD8+ T cells from PBMCs. CDR3 in amino acids: CATLKVGNTEAFF. In DNA, the CDR3 is TGTGCCACCCTTAAGGTTGGGAACACTGAAGCTTTCTTT.